These 15 T cell receptor beta chains share one sample of origin, sequenced in a study of shared clonotypes between healthy human individuals. Measured with immunoSEQ multiplex PCR; TCRdb has only the in-frame clones, and not every one. The top ten hold over 1.3% of the sample, which has some 980,000 clones, approximately 76% seen once. Sequencing input: memory CD4+ T cells sorted from blood. Subset: CD45RA-negative fraction. The receptor set was obtained from a man between 18 and 29 years old in good health.

V and J are TRBV7-6 and TRBJ2-3, with unresolved D. The germline CDR1 and CDR2 sequences are SGHVS and FNYEAQ. The CDR3 length is 16 residues. Trimming cost V 3 bases and J 2 bases, with 15 bases left between them. The CDR3 nucleotides read TGTGCCAGCAGCTTCGTCTCCGGTTTTACCACAGATACGCAGTATTTT. Protein: CASSFVSGFTTDTQYF.

This clone turned up a few times. The chain combines TRBV18 with TRBJ1-2; D is ambiguous. Per the germline V gene, CDR1 is KGHSH and CDR2 is LQKENI. The CDR3 length is 14 residues. V was clipped by 3 bases and J by 6 bases, with 14 bases between them. CDR3 DNA sequence: TGTGCCAGCTCACCGGACGTCTCCGCAAATGGCTACACCTTC. Its translation: CASSPDVSANGYTF.

The chain recombines TRBV4-1 with TRBJ1-5; no reliable D call. V shed 2 bases and J shed 2 bases, with 13 bases lying between them. Germline lookup yields CDR1 MGHRA and CDR2 YSYEKL. The CDR3 is made up of 16 amino acids. The CDR3 loop reads CASSQYFLVGNQPQHF. CDR3 in DNA: TGCGCCAGCAGCCAATATTTTCTGGTGGGCAATCAGCCCCAGCATTTT.

This chain joins TRBV28 and TRBJ2-7; 7 positions agree with TRBD1. Losses at the gene ends were 6 bases for V and 0 bases for J; bases not matched to a gene: 8. There are 15 residues in the CDR3. Germline CDR1 and CDR2: MDHEN and SYDVKM. CDR3 coding DNA: TGTGCCAGCAGCTTAGGGGGCCCAAGCTCCTACGAGCAGTACTTC. Translation gives CASSLGGPSSYEQYF.

This clone was recorded a few times. The gene calls are TRBV6-1 and TRBJ2-1; D not resolved. Trimming removed 4 bases at V and 4 bases at J, with 8 bases between. The CDR3 consists of 13 residues. Germline V gene lookup returns CDR1 MNHNS and CDR2 SASEGT. The CDR3 bases are TGTGCCAGCAGTGTTAGGATATACAATGAGCAGTTCTTC. Translation: CASSVRIYNEQFF.

The V call is TRBV27, the J call TRBJ1-2; possible D gene TRBD1, 5 bases. The germline V gene encodes CDR1 MNHEY and CDR2 SMNVEV (reference sequence). The CDR3 has 14 amino acids. V was shortened by 5 bases and J by 7 bases, with 17 bases between the two germline ends. This CDR3 reads CASSPGLHRSGYTF. DNA of the CDR3: TGTGCCAGCAGTCCGGGACTTCATCGCTCTGGCTACACCTTC.

The chain couples TRBV30 to TRBJ2-3; TRBD2 matches at 9 bases. The V gene end was trimmed by 2 bases and the J gene end by 2 bases; junction bases not matched to a gene: 5. There are 15 residues in the CDR3. Per germline, CDR1 GTSNPN and CDR2 SVGIG (reference sequence). CDR3 in amino acids: CAWSFAGGPTDTQYF. CDR3 DNA: TGTGCCTGGAGTTTCGCGGGAGGGCCCACAGATACGCAGTATTTT. The full variable domain, rest sourced from reference TRBV30 and TRBJ2-3, is SQTIHQWPATLVQPVGSPLSLECTVEGTSNPNLYWYRQAAGRGLQLLFYSVGIGQISSEVPQNLSASRPQDRQFILSSKKLLLSDSGFYLCAWSFAGGPTDTQYFGPGTRLTVL.

This clone has only a few counts. The chain couples TRBV2 to TRBJ2-3, with D perhaps matching TRBD1 (5 bases). The CDR3 sequence is 17 residues long. Germline V gives CDR1 SNHLY, CDR2 FYNNEI. V was shortened by 6 bases and J by 1 base, with 20 bases between the two germline ends. DNA for the CDR3: TGTGCCAGCAGCCCATCTCTCCAGGGTCAGGGCACAGATACGCAGTATTTT. Its protein product is CASSPSLQGQGTDTQYF. The full variable domain, completed using reference TRBV2 and TRBJ2-3, is EPEVTQTPSHQVTQMGQEVILRCVPISNHLYFYWYRQILGQKVEFLVSFYNNEISEKSEIFDDQFSVERPDGSNFTLKIRSTKLEDSAMYFCASSPSLQGQGTDTQYFGPGTRLTVL.

This clone was seen only a few times. V is TRBV19 and J is TRBJ2-2, with 7 bases aligning to TRBD2. J gave up 4 bases and V 5 bases, and 4 bases lay outside the gene matches. The germline V gene has CDR1 LNHDA and CDR2 SQIVND (reference sequence). This CDR3 has 14 residues. CDR3 region: CASSPRTSTGELFF. The CDR3 nucleotides read TGTGCCAGTAGTCCGCGGACTAGCACCGGGGAGCTGTTTTTT.

The chain uses TRBV19 and TRBJ2-6; perhaps TRBD1 as D (7 bases). V was shortened by 3 bases and J by 1 base, with 10 bases between the two germline ends. Germline CDR1 LNHDA, CDR2 SQIVND (reference sequence). There are 16 residues in the CDR3. The CDR3 reads CASSISGGSGANVLTF. The CDR3 DNA reads as TGTGCCAGTAGTATTTCAGGGGGGTCTGGGGCCAACGTCCTGACTTTC.

The genes are TRBV7-2 and TRBJ2-3, with 11 positions matching TRBD2. Trimming cost V 2 bases and J 7 bases; bases outside gene matches: 8. The CDR3 has 16 residues. Per the germline V gene, CDR1 is SGHTA and CDR2 is FQGNSA. The CDR3 DNA reads TGTGCCAGCAGCTTACATAGCGGGGGGGTACTTTATACGCAGTATTTT. Protein product: CASSLHSGGVLYTQYF.

V and J are TRBV7-2 and TRBJ2-7, with 8 bases fitting TRBD2. The V and J ends lost 3 bases and 5 bases, in that order; junction bases with no gene match: 12. The CDR3 extends over 16 amino acids. Germline V gene data show CDR1 as SGHTA and CDR2 as FQGNSA. The CDR3 region is CASSFYSGGRINEQYF. The CDR3 DNA sequence: TGTGCCAGCAGCTTTTATAGTGGCGGGAGGATCAACGAGCAGTACTTC.

J is TRBJ2-7 and V is TRBV11-2; unclear D gene. The germline CDR1 and CDR2 sequences are SGHAT and FQNNGV. Trimming took off 5 bases at V and 2 bases at J, with 7 bases between the two ends. CDR3 length: 12 residues. The CDR3 spells CASSRSPYEQYF. The CDR3 bases are TGTGCCAGCAGCCGATCGCCCTACGAGCAGTACTTC.

The chain links TRBV7-6 to TRBJ1-1; D not resolved. This CDR3 is 13 amino acids long. V was clipped by 4 bases and J by 1 base, with 7 bases between them. The germline CDR1 and CDR2 sequences are SGHVS and FNYEAQ. CDR3 DNA sequence: TGTGCCAGCAGCTCCGACCAGAACACTGAAGCTTTCTTT. Translating gives CASSSDQNTEAFF. The full variable domain, rest sourced from reference TRBV7-6 and TRBJ1-1, is GAGVSQSPRYKVTKRGQDVALRCDPISGHVSLYWYRQALGQGPEFLTYFNYEAQQDKSGLPNDRFSAERPEGSISTLTIQRTEQRDSAMYRCASSSDQNTEAFFGQGTRLTVV.

The chain has TRBV12-2 and TRBJ2-7; TRBD1 reflects the table's D call only, with no check against the DNA. TRBV12-2 represents a pseudogene. This CDR3 is built from 20 residues. The CDR3 DNA reads as TGTGCAAGTCGCTTCAGAGAGAGGGACAGCTGGCGATTTCGTCGCTACGAGCAGTACTTC. This codes for CASRFRERDSWRFRRYEQYF.